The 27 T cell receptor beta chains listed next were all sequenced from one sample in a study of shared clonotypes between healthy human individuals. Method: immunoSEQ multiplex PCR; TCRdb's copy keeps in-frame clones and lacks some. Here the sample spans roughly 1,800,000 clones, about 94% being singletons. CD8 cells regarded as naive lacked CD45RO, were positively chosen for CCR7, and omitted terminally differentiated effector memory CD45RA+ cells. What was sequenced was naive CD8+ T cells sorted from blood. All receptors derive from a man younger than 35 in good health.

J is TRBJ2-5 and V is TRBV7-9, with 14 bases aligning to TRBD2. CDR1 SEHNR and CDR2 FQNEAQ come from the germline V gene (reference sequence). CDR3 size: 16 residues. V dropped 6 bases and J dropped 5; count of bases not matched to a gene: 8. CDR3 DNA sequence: TGTGCCAGCAGATCGGGACTAGCGGGAGAGAGGGAGACCCAGTACTTC. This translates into CASRSGLAGERETQYF.

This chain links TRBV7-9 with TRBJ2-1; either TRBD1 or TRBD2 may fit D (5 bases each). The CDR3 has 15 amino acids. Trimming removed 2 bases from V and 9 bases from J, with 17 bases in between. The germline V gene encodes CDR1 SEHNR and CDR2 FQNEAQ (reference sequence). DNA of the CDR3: TGTGCCAGCAGCTTACTCCGGGGACCGGGCAGTGAGCAGTTCTTC. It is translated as CASSLLRGPGSEQFF.

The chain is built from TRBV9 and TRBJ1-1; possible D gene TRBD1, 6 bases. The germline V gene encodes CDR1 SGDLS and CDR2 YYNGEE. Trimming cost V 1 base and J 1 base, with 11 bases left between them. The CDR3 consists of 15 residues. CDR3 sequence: CASSVSGAENTEAFF. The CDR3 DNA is TGTGCCAGCAGCGTATCGGGGGCGGAGAACACTGAAGCTTTCTTT. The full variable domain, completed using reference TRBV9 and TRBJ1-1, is DSGVTQTPKHLITATGQRVTLRCSPRSGDLSVYWYQQSLDQGLQFLIQYYNGEERAKGNILERFSAQQFPDLHSELNLSSLELGDSALYFCASSVSGAENTEAFFGQGTRLTVV.

This CDR3 is CASSPWGSDETQYF. CDR3 nucleotide sequence: TGTGCCAGCAGCCCGTGGGGTAGCGACGAGACCCAGTACTTC. The gene calls are TRBV5-4 and TRBJ2-5, with D perhaps matching TRBD2 (5 bases). CDR1 SGHNT and CDR2 YYREEE come from the germline V gene (reference sequence). The V and J ends lost 4 bases and 5 bases respectively, with 15 bases between them. This CDR3 has 14 residues. Full variable domain (outside the CDR3, taken from reference TRBV5-4 and TRBJ2-5): ETGVTQSPTHLIKTRGQQVTLRCSSQSGHNTVSWYQQALGQGPQFIFQYYREEENGRGNFPPRFSGLQFPNYSSELNVNALELDDSALYLCASSPWGSDETQYFGPGTRLLVL.

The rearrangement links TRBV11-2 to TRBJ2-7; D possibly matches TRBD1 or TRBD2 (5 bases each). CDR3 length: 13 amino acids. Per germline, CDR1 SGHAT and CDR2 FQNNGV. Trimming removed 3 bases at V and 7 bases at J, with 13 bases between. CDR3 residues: CASSFGTGWEQYF. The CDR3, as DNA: TGTGCCAGCAGCTTCGGGACCGGGTGGGAGCAGTACTTC. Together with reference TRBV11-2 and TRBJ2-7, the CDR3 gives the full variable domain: EAGVAQSPRYKIIEKRQSVAFWCNPISGHATLYWYQQILGQGPKLLIQFQNNGVVDDSQLPKDRFSAERLKGVDSTLKIQPAKLEDSAVYLCASSFGTGWEQYFGPGTRLTVT.

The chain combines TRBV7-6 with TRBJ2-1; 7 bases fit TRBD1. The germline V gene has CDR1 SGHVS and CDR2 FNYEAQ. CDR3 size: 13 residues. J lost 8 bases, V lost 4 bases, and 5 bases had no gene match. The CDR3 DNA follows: TGTGCCAGCAGCTACAGGGGTCGAGATGAGCAGTTCTTC. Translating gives CASSYRGRDEQFF. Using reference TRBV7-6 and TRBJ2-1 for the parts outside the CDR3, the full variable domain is GAGVSQSPRYKVTKRGQDVALRCDPISGHVSLYWYRQALGQGPEFLTYFNYEAQQDKSGLPNDRFSAERPEGSISTLTIQRTEQRDSAMYRCASSYRGRDEQFFGPGTRLTVL.

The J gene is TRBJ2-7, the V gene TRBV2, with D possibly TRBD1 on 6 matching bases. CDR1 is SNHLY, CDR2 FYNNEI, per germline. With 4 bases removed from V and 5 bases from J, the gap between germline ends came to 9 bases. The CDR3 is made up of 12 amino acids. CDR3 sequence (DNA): TGTGCCAGCAGTGGGACAGCCGACGAGCAGTACTTC. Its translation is CASSGTADEQYF.

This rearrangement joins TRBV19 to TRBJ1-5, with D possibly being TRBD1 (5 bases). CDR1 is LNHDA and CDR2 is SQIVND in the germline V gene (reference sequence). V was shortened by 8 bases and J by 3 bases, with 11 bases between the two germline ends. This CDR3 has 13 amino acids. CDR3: CASSGRDNQPQHF. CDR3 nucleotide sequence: TGTGCCAGTTCCGGCAGGGACAATCAGCCCCAGCATTTT.

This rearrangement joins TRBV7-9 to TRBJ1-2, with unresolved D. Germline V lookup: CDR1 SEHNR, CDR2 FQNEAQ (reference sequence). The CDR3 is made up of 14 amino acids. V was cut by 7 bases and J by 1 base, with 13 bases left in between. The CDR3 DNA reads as TGTGCCAGCACCATATCGGAGAGTAACTATGGCTACACCTTC. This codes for CASTISESNYGYTF.

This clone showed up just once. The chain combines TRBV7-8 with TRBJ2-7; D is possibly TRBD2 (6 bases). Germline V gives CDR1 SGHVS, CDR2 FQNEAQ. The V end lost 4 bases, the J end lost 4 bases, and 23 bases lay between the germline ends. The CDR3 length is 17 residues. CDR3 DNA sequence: TGTGCCAGCAGCTCCCCACCCGCGGGGAGCGAATATTACGAGCAGTACTTC. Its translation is CASSSPPAGSEYYEQYF. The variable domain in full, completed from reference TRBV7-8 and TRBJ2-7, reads GAGVSQSPRYKVAKRGQDVALRCDPISGHVSLFWYQQALGQGPEFLTYFQNEAQLDKSGLPSDRFFAERPEGSVSTLKIQRTQQEDSAVYLCASSSPPAGSEYYEQYFGPGTRLTVT.

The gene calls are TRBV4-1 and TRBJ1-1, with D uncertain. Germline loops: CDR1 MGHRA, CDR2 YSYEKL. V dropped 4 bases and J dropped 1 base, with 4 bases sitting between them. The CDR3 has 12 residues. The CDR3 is CASSRSNTEAFF. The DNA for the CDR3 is TGCGCCAGCAGCCGGTCGAACACTGAAGCTTTCTTT.

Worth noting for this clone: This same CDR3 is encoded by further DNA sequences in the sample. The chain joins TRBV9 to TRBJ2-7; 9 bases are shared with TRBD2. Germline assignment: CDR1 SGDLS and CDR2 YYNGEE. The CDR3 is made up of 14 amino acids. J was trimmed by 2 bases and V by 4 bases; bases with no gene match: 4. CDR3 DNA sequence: TGTGCCAGCAGCTCGACTAGCGGTCCCTACGAGCAGTACTTC. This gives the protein CASSSTSGPYEQYF.

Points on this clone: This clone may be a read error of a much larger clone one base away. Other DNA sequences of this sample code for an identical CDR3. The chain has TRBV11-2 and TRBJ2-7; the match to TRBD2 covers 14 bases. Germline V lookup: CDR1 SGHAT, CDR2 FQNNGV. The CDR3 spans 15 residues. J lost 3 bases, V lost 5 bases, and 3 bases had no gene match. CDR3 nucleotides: TGTGCCAGCAGCCCGGGGACTAGCGGGGGCTACGAGCAGTACTTC. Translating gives CASSPGTSGGYEQYF.

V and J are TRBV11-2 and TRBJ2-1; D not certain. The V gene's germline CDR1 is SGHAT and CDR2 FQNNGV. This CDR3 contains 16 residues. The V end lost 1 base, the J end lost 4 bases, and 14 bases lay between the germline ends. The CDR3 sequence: CASSLGVPRKYNEQFF. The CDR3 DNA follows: TGTGCCAGCAGCTTAGGGGTCCCTCGTAAATACAATGAGCAGTTCTTC. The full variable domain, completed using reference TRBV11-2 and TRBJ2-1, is EAGVAQSPRYKIIEKRQSVAFWCNPISGHATLYWYQQILGQGPKLLIQFQNNGVVDDSQLPKDRFSAERLKGVDSTLKIQPAKLEDSAVYLCASSLGVPRKYNEQFFGPGTRLTVL.

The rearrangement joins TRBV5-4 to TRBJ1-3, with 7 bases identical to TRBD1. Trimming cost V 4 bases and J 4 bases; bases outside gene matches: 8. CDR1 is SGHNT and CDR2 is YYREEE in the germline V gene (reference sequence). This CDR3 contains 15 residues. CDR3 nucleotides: TGTGCCAGCAGCCAAGACAGGGTGGAAGGAAACACCATATATTTT. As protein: CASSQDRVEGNTIYF. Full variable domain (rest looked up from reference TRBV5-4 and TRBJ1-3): ETGVTQSPTHLIKTRGQQVTLRCSSQSGHNTVSWYQQALGQGPQFIFQYYREEENGRGNFPPRFSGLQFPNYSSELNVNALELDDSALYLCASSQDRVEGNTIYFGEGSWLTVV.

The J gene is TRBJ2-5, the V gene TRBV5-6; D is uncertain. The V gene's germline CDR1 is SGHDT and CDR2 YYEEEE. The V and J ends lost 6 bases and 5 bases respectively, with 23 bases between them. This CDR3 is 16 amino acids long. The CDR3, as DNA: TGTGCCAGCACCCTGTGGGAACGGAGCCCACTGGAGACCCAGTACTTC. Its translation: CASTLWERSPLETQYF.

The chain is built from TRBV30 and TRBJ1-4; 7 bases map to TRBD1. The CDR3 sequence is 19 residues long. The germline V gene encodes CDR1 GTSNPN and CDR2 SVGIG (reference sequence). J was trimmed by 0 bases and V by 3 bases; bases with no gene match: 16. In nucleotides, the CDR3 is TGTGCCTGGAGCCCCCGGGACAGCGTATGGGGGGCAACTAATGAAAAACTGTTTTTT. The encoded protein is CAWSPRDSVWGATNEKLFF.

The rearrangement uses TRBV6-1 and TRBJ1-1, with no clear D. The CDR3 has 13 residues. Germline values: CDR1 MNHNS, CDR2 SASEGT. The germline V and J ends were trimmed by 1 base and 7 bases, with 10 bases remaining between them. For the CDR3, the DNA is TGTGCCAGCAGTGAAGAAACGTACGATGAAGCTTTCTTT. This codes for CASSEETYDEAFF.

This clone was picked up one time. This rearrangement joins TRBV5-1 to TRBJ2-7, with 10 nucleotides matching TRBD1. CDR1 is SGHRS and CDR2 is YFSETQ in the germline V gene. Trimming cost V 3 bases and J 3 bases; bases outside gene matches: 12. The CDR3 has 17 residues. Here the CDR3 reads CASSSGQGSFWRYEQYF. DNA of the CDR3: TGCGCCAGCAGCTCGGGACAGGGGTCCTTTTGGCGCTACGAGCAGTACTTC.

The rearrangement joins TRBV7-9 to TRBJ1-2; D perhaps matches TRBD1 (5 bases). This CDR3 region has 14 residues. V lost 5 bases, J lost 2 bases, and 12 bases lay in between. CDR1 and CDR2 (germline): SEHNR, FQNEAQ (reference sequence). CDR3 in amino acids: CASSAEGFNYGYTF. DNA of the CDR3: TGTGCCAGCAGCGCTGAGGGGTTCAACTATGGCTACACCTTC.

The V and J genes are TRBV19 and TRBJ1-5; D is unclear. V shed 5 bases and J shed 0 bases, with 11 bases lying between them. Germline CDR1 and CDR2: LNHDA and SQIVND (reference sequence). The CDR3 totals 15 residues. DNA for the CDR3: TGTGCCAGTAGTTGGGAGACGGATAGCAATCAGCCCCAGCATTTT. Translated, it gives CASSWETDSNQPQHF.

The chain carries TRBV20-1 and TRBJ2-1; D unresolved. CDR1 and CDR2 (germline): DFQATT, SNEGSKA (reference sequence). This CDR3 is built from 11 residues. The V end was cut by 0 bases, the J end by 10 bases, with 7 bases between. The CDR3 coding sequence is TGCAGTGCTAGAGAGTTTACGGAGCAGTTCTTC. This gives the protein CSAREFTEQFF.

For the CDR3, the DNA is TGTGCCAGCAGCCACGCGCTGGGCGCTCGGAGAGATGGCTACACCTTC. This encodes CASSHALGARRDGYTF. V is TRBV9 and J is TRBJ1-2; D call uncertain. V lost 4 bases and J 6 bases, leaving 22 bases between the germline ends. The CDR3 contains 16 residues. From germline, CDR1 is SGDLS and CDR2 YYNGEE.

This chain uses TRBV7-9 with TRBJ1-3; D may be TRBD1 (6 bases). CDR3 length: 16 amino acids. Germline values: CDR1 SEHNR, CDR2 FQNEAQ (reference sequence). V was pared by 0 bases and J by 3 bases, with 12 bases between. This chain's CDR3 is CASSLAGAGRGNTIYF. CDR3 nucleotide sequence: TGTGCCAGCAGCTTAGCGGGGGCGGGCCGTGGAAACACCATATATTTT.

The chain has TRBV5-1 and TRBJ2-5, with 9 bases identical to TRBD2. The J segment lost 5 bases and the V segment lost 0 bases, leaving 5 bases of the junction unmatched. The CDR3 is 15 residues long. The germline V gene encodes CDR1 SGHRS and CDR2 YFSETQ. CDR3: CASSLVSGGRETQYF. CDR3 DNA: TGCGCCAGCAGCTTGGTTAGCGGGGGCCGGGAGACCCAGTACTTC.

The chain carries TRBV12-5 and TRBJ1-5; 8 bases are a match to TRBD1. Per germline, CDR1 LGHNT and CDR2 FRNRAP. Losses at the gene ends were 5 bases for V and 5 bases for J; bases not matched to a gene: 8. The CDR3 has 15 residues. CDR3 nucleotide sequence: TGTGCTAGTGGTCCAGACAGGGGAAGTGATCAGCCCCAGCATTTT. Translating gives CASGPDRGSDQPQHF.

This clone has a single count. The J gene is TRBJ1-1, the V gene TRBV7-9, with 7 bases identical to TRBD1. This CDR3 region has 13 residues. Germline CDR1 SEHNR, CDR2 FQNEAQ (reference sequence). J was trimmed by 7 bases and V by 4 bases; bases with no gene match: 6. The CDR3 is CASSSGQPIEAFF. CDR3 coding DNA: TGTGCCAGCAGCTCGGGACAGCCTATTGAAGCTTTCTTT.